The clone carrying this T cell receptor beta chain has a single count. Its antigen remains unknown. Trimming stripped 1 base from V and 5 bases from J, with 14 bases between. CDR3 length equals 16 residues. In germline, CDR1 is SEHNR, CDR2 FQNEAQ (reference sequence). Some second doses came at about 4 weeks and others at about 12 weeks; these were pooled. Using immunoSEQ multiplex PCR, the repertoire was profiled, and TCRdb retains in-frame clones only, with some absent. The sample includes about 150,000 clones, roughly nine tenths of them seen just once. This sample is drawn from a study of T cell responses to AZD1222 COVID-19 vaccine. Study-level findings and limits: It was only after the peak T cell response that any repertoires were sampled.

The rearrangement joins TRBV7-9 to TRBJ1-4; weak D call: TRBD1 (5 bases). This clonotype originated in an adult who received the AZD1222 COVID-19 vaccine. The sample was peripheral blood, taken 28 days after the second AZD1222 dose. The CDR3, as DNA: TGTGCCAGCAGCTTAGGCCTTACAGGCCGCAATGAAAAACTGTTTTTT. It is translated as CASSLGLTGRNEKLFF.